The rows below give T cell receptor beta chains drawn from one sample of a study of blood T cell repertoires in COVID-19. Profiled with immunoSEQ multiplex PCR; TCRdb holds only in-frame clones, not every one. The sample shows roughly 110,000 clones, approximately 80% of them seen only once. What was sequenced was peripheral blood. All receptors derive from a woman between 35 and 50 years old with acute or convalescent COVID-19. Each CDR3 is given with its conserved first and last residue. A D gene is named only where the DNA matches it firmly. Some rows have no size entry. The others give once, few or many, or a class for an expanded clone.

>NA|TRBV7-2|TRBJ1-4|TRBD1
CASRLTGMVSEKLFF
TGTGCCAGCAGGTTGACAGGGATGGTTAGTGAAAAACTGTTTTTT
>NA|TRBV20-1|TRBJ1-2|NA
CSASLGGDYGYTF
TGCAGTGCTAGTTTGGGGGGGGACTATGGCTACACCTTC
>NA|TRBV7-8|TRBJ1-3|NA
CASSSPLLGNTIYF
TGTGCCAGCAGCTCCCCTCTCCTCGGAAACACCATATATTTT
>NA|TRBV9|TRBJ1-1|NA
CASSQQGLMNTEAFF
TGTGCCAGCAGCCAACAGGGTTTAATGAACACTGAAGCTTTCTTT
>NA|TRBV4-1|TRBJ1-6|NA
CASSQEAGNLFSPLHF
TGCGCCAGCAGCCAAGAGGCAGGGAATCTCTTTTCACCCCTCCACTTT
>NA|TRBV19|TRBJ1-1|TRBD1
CASSIVGLDRDREAFF
TGTGCCAGTAGTATAGTCGGCCTCGACAGGGACCGAGAAGCTTTCTTT
>NA|TRBV18|TRBJ1-4|TRBD1
CASSPPGQGGKLFF
TGTGCCAGCTCACCACCGGGACAGGGGGGAAAACTGTTTTTT
>NA|TRBV10-1|TRBJ2-3|NA
CASSDSRADTQYF
TGCGCCAGCAGTGACTCTCGGGCAGATACGCAGTATTTT
>NA|TRBV3-1/TRBV3-2|TRBJ2-3|NA
CASSSGDSSTDTQYF
TGTGCCAGCAGCTCCGGGGACTCAAGCACAGATACGCAGTATTTT
>NA|TRBV9|TRBJ1-2|TRBD1
CASSVGTGGGYGYTF
TGTGCCAGCAGCGTAGGGACAGGGGGCGGCTATGGCTACACCTTC
>NA|TRBV4-3|TRBJ2-5|TRBD1
CASSHGDRLQETQYF
TGCGCCAGCAGCCATGGGGACAGGCTCCAGGAGACCCAGTACTTC
>NA|TRBV27|TRBJ2-7|NA
CATVGGRYEQYF
TGTGCCACCGTCGGGGGTCGATACGAGCAGTACTTC
>NA|TRBV5-4|TRBJ2-7|NA
CASSLASTPYEQYF
TGTGCCAGCAGCTTGGCCTCTACCCCCTACGAGCAGTACTTC
>few|TRBV7-6|TRBJ2-2|TRBD2
CASSPVRASGGTGELFF
TGTGCCAGCAGCCCCGTTCGGGCCAGCGGGGGCACCGGGGAGCTGTTTTTT
>NA|TRBV6-5|TRBJ1-1|TRBD1
CASSPGQGGTEAFF
TGTGCCAGCAGCCCGGGACAGGGGGGCACTGAAGCTTTCTTT
>NA|TRBV30|TRBJ1-2|NA
CAWTRREGLGNYGYTF
TGTGCCTGGACCCGTCGTGAGGGATTGGGTAACTATGGCTACACCTTC
>once|TRBV5-4|TRBJ1-1|NA
CASSLYGGTANTEAFF
TGTGCCAGCAGCTTGTACGGGGGGACGGCGAACACTGAAGCTTTCTTT
>few|TRBV5-1|TRBJ1-1|TRBD1
CASSSDRPGNTEAFF
TGCGCCAGCAGCTCGGACAGGCCGGGGAACACTGAAGCTTTCTTT
>NA|TRBV19|TRBJ1-2|TRBD1
CASRTGGYGYTF
TGTGCCAGTAGGACAGGGGGCTATGGCTACACCTTC
>NA|TRBV7-2|TRBJ1-6|TRBD1
CASTSDRGRNSPLHF
TGTGCCAGCACCTCGGACAGGGGCAGGAATTCACCCCTCCACTTT
>NA|TRBV7-9|TRBJ1-4|NA
CASSPGVAEKLFF
TGTGCCAGCAGCCCGGGGGTAGCTGAAAAACTGTTTTTT
>NA|TRBV27|TRBJ2-1|NA
CASSPTKESDEQFF
TGTGCCAGCAGTCCGACCAAGGAGTCCGATGAGCAGTTCTTC
>NA|TRBV18|TRBJ2-5|NA
CASTYGAGETQYF
TGTGCCAGCACGTACGGGGCGGGGGAGACCCAGTACTTC
>once|TRBV6-6|TRBJ1-1|TRBD1
CASSWDRERPEAFF
TGTGCCAGCAGTTGGGACAGGGAGCGCCCTGAAGCTTTCTTT
>NA|TRBV28|TRBJ1-3|NA
CASSLVRGNTIYF
TGTGCCAGCAGTTTAGTGAGGGGAAACACCATATATTTT
>NA|TRBV7-8|TRBJ2-7|NA
CASSSLPGGRPYEQYF
TGTGCCAGCAGCTCCCTCCCGGGGGGCCGACCCTACGAGCAGTACTTC
>once|TRBV4-1|TRBJ1-2|NA
CASSQEGETNYGYTF
TGCGCCAGCAGCCAAGAAGGGGAAACGAACTATGGCTACACCTTC
>NA|TRBV18|TRBJ1-3|NA
CASSFGLSSGNTIYF
TGTGCCAGCTCTTTTGGACTTAGCTCTGGAAACACCATATATTTT
>NA|TRBV5-1|TRBJ2-2|NA
CASSATRNTGELFF
TGCGCCAGCAGCGCAACACGGAACACCGGGGAGCTGTTTTTT
>NA|TRBV5-1|TRBJ2-2|TRBD1
CASSRDRGPTGELFF
TGCGCCAGCAGCCGCGACAGGGGCCCCACCGGGGAGCTGTTTTTT
>NA|TRBV4-1|TRBJ1-3|TRBD1
CASSPLPRTGSSGNTIYF
TGCGCCAGCAGCCCCCTACCTCGGACAGGCTCATCTGGAAACACCATATATTTT
>NA|TRBV4-1|TRBJ1-2|NA
CASSQDGRGYGYTF
TGCGCCAGCAGCCAAGATGGAAGGGGGTATGGCTACACCTTC
>NA|TRBV7-2|TRBJ2-5|NA
CASRRQYQETQYF
TGTGCCAGCAGACGACAGTACCAAGAGACCCAGTACTTC
>few|TRBV5-6|TRBJ2-7|TRBD2
CASSPTSGGSYEQYF
TGTGCCAGCAGCCCAACTAGCGGGGGGTCCTACGAGCAGTACTTC
>NA|TRBV6-5|TRBJ2-7|TRBD2
CASSYAGVGNEQYF
TGTGCCAGCAGTTACGCGGGGGTTGGTAACGAGCAGTACTTC
>once|TRBV20-1|TRBJ2-1|TRBD2
CSASGLAGWPNEQFF
TGCAGTGCTAGTGGACTAGCGGGGTGGCCCAATGAGCAGTTCTTC
>NA|TRBV6-6|TRBJ1-4|NA
CASRGLGREDEKLFF
TGTGCCAGCCGGGGATTGGGGAGGGAGGACGAAAAACTGTTTTTT
>NA|TRBV3-1/TRBV3-2|TRBJ1-1|NA
CASSQQMNTEAFF
TGTGCCAGCAGCCAGCAGATGAACACTGAAGCTTTCTTT
>once|TRBV6-2/TRBV6-3|TRBJ2-5|TRBD1
CASSYGTAYGTQYF
TGTGCCAGCAGTTACGGGACAGCCTACGGGACCCAGTACTTC
>NA|TRBV27|TRBJ1-6|TRBD1
CASSLDRGFTYNSPLHF
TGTGCCAGCAGTCTGGACAGGGGGTTCACCTATAATTCACCCCTCCACTTT
>NA|TRBV5-1|TRBJ2-2|NA
CASSFDRNTGELFF
TGCGCCAGCAGCTTCGACAGGAACACCGGGGAGCTGTTTTTT
>NA|TRBV7-9|TRBJ1-2|NA
CASSPSGGGDGYTF
TGTGCCAGCAGCCCCTCCGGGGGGGGAGATGGCTACACCTTC
>NA|TRBV19|TRBJ1-2|NA
CASSGLQGPGSYGYTF
TGTGCCAGTTCGGGCCTACAGGGTCCCGGCTCATATGGCTACACCTTC
>NA|TRBV5-5|TRBJ1-4|NA
CASRQDSGNEKLFF
TGTGCCAGCCGGCAGGACAGCGGTAATGAAAAACTGTTTTTT
>NA|TRBV5-1|TRBJ1-4|TRBD1
CASSIGQATNEKLFF
TGCGCCAGCAGCATAGGACAGGCAACTAATGAAAAACTGTTTTTT
>NA|TRBV7-8|TRBJ2-5|NA
CASSLGGYGGGETQYF
TGTGCCAGCAGCTTAGGGGGCTACGGGGGTGGGGAGACCCAGTACTTC
>few|TRBV19|TRBJ1-4|NA
CASAIQQSNEKLFF
TGTGCCAGCGCGATACAGCAATCTAATGAAAAACTGTTTTTT
>once|TRBV4-1|TRBJ2-7|NA
CASSQESGQTYEQYF
TGCGCCAGCAGCCAAGAATCAGGACAGACCTACGAGCAGTACTTC
>NA|TRBV5-4|TRBJ1-4|NA
CASSLGATNEKLFF
TGTGCCAGCAGCTTGGGCGCAACTAATGAAAAACTGTTTTTT
>NA|TRBV27|TRBJ1-5|NA
CASSRLAGVISNQPQHF
TGTGCCAGCAGCCGCCTGGCAGGGGTAATTAGCAATCAGCCCCAGCATTTT
>NA|TRBV10-3|TRBJ2-3|TRBD2
CAISGTPGRGGADTQYF
TGTGCCATCAGTGGAACCCCAGGGCGGGGGGGTGCAGATACGCAGTATTTT
>NA|TRBV10-3|TRBJ1-2|NA
CAIRLGGDGGYTF
TGTGCCATCCGCTTAGGGGGAGACGGCGGCTACACCTTC
>NA|TRBV7-3|TRBJ2-4|TRBD2
CASSLTGLAGSLAKNIQYF
TGTGCCAGCAGCTTAACCGGACTAGCGGGGAGTCTAGCCAAAAACATTCAGTACTTC